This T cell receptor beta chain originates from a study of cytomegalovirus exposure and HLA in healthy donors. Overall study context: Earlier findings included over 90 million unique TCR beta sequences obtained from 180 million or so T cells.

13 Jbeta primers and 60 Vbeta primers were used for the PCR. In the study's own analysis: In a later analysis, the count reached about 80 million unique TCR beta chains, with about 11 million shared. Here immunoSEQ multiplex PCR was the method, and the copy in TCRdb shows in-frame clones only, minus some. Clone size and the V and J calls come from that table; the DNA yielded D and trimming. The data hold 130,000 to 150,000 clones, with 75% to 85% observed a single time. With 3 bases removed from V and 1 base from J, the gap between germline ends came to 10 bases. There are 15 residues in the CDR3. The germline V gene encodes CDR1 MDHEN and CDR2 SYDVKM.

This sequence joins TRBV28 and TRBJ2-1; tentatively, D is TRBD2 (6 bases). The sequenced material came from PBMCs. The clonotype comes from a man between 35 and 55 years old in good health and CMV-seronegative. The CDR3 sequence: CASSFSGLSYNEQFF. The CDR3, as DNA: TGTGCCAGCAGTTTTTCAGGACTATCCTACAATGAGCAGTTCTTC.